The following is a T cell receptor beta chain sequence with its context. Its specificity is not known. TCRdb ran MiXCR on the reads and lists one entry per CDR3 protein. The sample records almost 500,000 distinct CDR3 sequences, roughly 10% being singletons. This record belongs to a study of T cell repertoires in cytomegalovirus infection. As for the study in general: An indication of both CMV infection and matching HLA type came from public TCR beta signatures.

The CDR3 length is 15 residues. Per the germline V gene, CDR1 is LNHNV and CDR2 is YYDKDF (reference sequence). The ends were cut back, 0 bases at V and 2 bases at J, with 8 bases in the middle. Points from the study as a whole: In two of eight donors, the top clonotype was HLA-C-restricted CMV-specific. Summed frequency of shared TCR beta families picked out CMV carriers who also had the relevant HLA.

The rearrangement joins TRBV15 to TRBJ1-5; D possibly corresponds to TRBD1 (5 bases). The receptor comes from a human donor in good health (CMV status not recorded). Some clones in this sample may be carry-over from other donors' samples. The sequenced sample was PBMCs. In nucleotides, the CDR3 is TGTGCCACCAGCAGAGAGGGCAGGGGCAATCAGCCCCAGCATTTT. Translation: CATSREGRGNQPQHF.